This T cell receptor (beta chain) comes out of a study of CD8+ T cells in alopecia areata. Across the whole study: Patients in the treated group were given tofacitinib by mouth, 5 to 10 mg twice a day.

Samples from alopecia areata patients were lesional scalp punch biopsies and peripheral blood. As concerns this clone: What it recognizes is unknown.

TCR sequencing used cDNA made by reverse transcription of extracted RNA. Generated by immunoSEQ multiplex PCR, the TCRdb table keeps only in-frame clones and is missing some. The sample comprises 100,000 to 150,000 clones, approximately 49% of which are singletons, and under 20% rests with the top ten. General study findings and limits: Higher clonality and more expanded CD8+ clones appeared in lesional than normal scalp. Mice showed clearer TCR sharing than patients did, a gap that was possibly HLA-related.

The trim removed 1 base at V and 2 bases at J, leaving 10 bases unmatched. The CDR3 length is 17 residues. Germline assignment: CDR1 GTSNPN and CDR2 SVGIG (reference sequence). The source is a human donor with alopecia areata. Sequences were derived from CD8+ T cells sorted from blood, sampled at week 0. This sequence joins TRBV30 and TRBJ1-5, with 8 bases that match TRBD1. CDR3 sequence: CAWSAAGGELGNQPQHF. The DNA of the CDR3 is TGTGCCTGGAGTGCCGCAGGGGGCGAGTTGGGCAATCAGCCCCAGCATTTT.